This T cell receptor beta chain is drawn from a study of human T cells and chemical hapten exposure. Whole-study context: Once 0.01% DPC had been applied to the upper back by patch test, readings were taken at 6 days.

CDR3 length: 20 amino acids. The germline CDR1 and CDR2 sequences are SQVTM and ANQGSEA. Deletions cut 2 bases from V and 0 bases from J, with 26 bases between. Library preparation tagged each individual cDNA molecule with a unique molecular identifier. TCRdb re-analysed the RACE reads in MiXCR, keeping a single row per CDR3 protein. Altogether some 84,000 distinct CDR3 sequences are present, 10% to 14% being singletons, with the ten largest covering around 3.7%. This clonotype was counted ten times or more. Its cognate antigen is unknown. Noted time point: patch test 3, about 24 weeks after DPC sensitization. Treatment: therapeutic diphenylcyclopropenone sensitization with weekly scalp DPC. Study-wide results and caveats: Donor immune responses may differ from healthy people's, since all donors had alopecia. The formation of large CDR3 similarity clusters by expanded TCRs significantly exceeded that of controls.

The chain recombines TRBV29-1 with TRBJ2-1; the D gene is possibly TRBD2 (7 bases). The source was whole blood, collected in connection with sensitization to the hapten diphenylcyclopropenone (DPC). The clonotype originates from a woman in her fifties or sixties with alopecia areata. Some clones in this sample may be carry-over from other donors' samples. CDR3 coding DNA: TGCAGCGTTGAAAGGGGGGGGACCGGGACTACCCTAAGCTCCTACAATGAGCAGTTCTTC. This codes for CSVERGGTGTTLSSYNEQFF.